Detailed here is one T cell receptor beta chain. Per the germline V gene, CDR1 is MNHNY and CDR2 is SVGAGI (reference sequence). The CDR3 spans 13 residues. V shed 4 bases, J shed 12 bases, and the junction held 8 bases outside the gene matches. The data are from a study of OX40 agonist ivuxolimab in advanced cancers. TCRdb's table, derived via immunoSEQ multiplex PCR, lists solely in-frame clones and lacks some. The table records 75,000 to 80,000 clones, around 86% of them present only once. The sequencing here drew on CD4+ or CD8+ T cells sorted from blood, taken in a trial of the OX40 agonist ivuxolimab. The chain employs TRBV6-6 and TRBJ2-7; TRBD2 matches at 11 bases. This TCR was sampled from an adult with an advanced solid tumor such as melanoma, head and neck, liver or kidney cancer. CDR3 in amino acids: CASSSTSGEGLYF. In nucleotides, the CDR3 is TGTGCCAGCAGTTCGACTAGCGGGGAAGGGCTGTACTTC.